The subject of this entry is one TCR beta chain. This clonotype was seen repeatedly, ten times or more. What antigen it recognizes has not been identified. The input lacks base qualities; no much larger clone sits a single base away. From its cysteine to its phenylalanine, the CDR3 spans 16 amino acids. Just the 48-base CDR3 DNA is kept, in frame starting at base 1. The germline V gene yields MNHNS for CDR1 and SASEGT for CDR2. V is pruned by 6 bases and J by 1 base, leaving 8 bases of the junction without a gene match. The sample originates from a study of T cells in Graves' hyperthyroidism and ophthalmopathy (dated by TCRdb to between 2019 and 2020). Study-level background: Peripheral blood was sampled at the time of initial diagnosis, prior to any treatment. Following sampling, methimazole starting at 30 mg daily was given to hyperthyroidism patients, and high-dose intravenous methylprednisolone was given to ophthalmopathy patients. An independent validation cohort of 18 to 20 hyperthyroidism patients and about 15 patients who later progressed to ophthalmopathy tested prospective prediction of ophthalmopathy. The 90 to 100 discovery patients were randomly divided into training and test sets at a 7:3 ratio. In addition, the study compared T-cell repertoires in thyroid tissue and in blood from six Graves' hyperthyroidism patients. A discovery cohort of fewer than 110 patients, approximately 45 with Graves' ophthalmopathy and about 60 with stable Graves' hyperthyroidism, was used to find distinguishing TCR V-J signatures. TCR Vbeta CDR3 sequencing of roughly 140 peripheral blood samples (over 40 ophthalmopathy, about 75 hyperthyroidism and some 17 progressor patients) is reported in the paper.

The hyperthyroidism patients were between 18 and 65 years old and newly diagnosed, with a disease duration of less than 2 months. Any patient with an uncontrolled infection, another autoimmune disease, pregnancy or lactation was excluded. Diagnoses were based on clinical symptoms, serum thyroxine and TRAb, thyroid ultrasound and orbital computed tomography. Blood from progressor patients was collected at the time of first diagnosis with hyperthyroidism, before any ophthalmopathy symptoms had appeared. PBMCs were separated from roughly 9.3 ml of fresh peripheral blood using Ficoll-Paque density gradient centrifugation. Patients classed as progressors first received a Graves' hyperthyroidism diagnosis and then went on to develop ophthalmopathy during follow-up. Total RNA was extracted using Trizol reagent, and RNA quality was assessed on an Agilent 2100 Bioanalyzer. The TCR beta CDR3 regions were amplified from the RNA transcripts. For the first round of RT-PCR on the TCR CDR3, the HTBI primer set was used together with the Qiagen OneStep RT-PCR kit. The libraries were constructed in a second round of multiplex PCR and then size-selected and purified. Paired-end sequencing of the libraries was performed with 100 bp reads on an Illumina HiSeq2000. For the original study's pipeline: Raw data were processed with SOAPnuke, discarding reads with adapters, uncalled bases, mean Phred below 15, or no exact constant-primer or identifier match. High-quality paired reads were merged using COPE v1.2.5, and each unique nucleotide sequence was defined as a clonotype. Clonotypes were aligned to IMGT TRBV, TRBD and TRBJ reference segments using MiTCR v1.1. Analysis was restricted to V-J combinations with a frequency above 0.0001, which covered 98% to 99.2% of repertoires. The TCS score was defined as F50 (clonal expansion) divided by E x V (chaos), with BLOSUM62-based TCRdist calculated between CDR3 peptides within each V-J. Welch's t-statistics and random forest reduced around 510 V-J features to some 14, which were used in a naive Bayes classifier (R e1071). The public sequencing data were trimmed at Q25 with fastp and processed into clonotypes with MiXCR by TCRdb, which kept only in-frame beta chains. Identical CDR3 protein sequences are pooled into one entry, listed with their most common genes and DNA. The authors' filters were not applied to this entry. The sample records around 250,000 distinct CDR3 sequences, roughly 15% of which are singletons. 13% of the sample belongs to the ten largest clones.

Overall study results and their limits: In validation, progression to ophthalmopathy was predicted by the model with 70.59% sensitivity and roughly 76% specificity, a median of roughly 6 months before onset. In cross-validation, a model built on a 13 V-J signature told ophthalmopathy apart from stable hyperthyroidism with 87.88% sensitivity and roughly 83% specificity, and in testing the same model reached 80%/75%. Most expanded thyroid clonotypes (frequency above 0.001) were also detected in blood, a finding suggesting that blood repertoires may reflect thyroid immune responses. No statistical method was used to set the sample size in advance, and investigators knew the group allocation.

Source material: blood. The sequence links TRBV6-1 to TRBJ2-1, with TRBD2 matching 8 junction bases. The TCR originated in a woman aged 40-49 years with Graves' hyperthyroidism that later progressed to Graves' ophthalmopathy. The DNA reads TGTGCCAGCAGCGGTAAGGGGACTAGGTCCTACAATGAGCAGTTCTTC. Its product reads: CASSGKGTRSYNEQFF.